This TCR beta chain appears in the sequencing data of a study of blood T cell repertoires in COVID-19. Study-wide background: Some COVID-19 samples were acute and others convalescent; all came from the United States, Italy and Spain.

Authors' analysis steps: Quantification of nucleated cells was approximated via reference gene primer amplification. Clones were sequenced by immunoSEQ multiplex PCR, and TCRdb holds only the in-frame ones, with some missing. D and trimming were read from the DNA, whereas the V and J calls and clone size are those reported in that table. The sample yields about 310,000 clones, around 90% seen once. The age range of participants was 18 to 89 years, with residence in roughly 25 US areas. Researchers sorted participants into cohorts using their self-reported clinical history. Germline trimming cut 5 bases from V and 2 bases from J; bases unmatched to any gene: 11. The length of the CDR3 is 16 residues. Germline-derived CDR1 and CDR2 are MDHEN and SYDVKM.

The sample was PBMCs or T cells enriched from blood (not recorded which). The clonotype was recovered from a woman aged 18 to 35 who had recovered from COVID-19. The rearrangement joins TRBV28 to TRBJ1-1; 7 positions match TRBD1. Written as DNA, the CDR3 is TGTGCCAGCAGTCTAACAGGGGCGAGGGGAAACACTGAAGCTTTCTTT. Protein sequence: CASSLTGARGNTEAFF.